This TCR beta chain was recovered during a study of T cells after yellow fever vaccination. This clonotype was counted a few times. This CDR3 has 15 amino acids. V gave up 2 bases and J gave up 2 bases, with 12 bases separating them. CDR1 MNHEY and CDR2 SVGEGT come from the germline V gene. 5'RACE template switching produced TCR cDNA carrying a universal primer site and UMIs. TCRdb reprocessed the 5' RACE reads via MiXCR and lists one record per CDR3 protein. The sample contains some 250,000 distinct CDR3 sequences, about 3.5% of which appear only once. This sequence originates from a man aged 18 to 29 who received the YFV17D yellow fever vaccine. This sequence joins TRBV6-2 or TRBV6-3 and TRBJ1-1; possibly TRBD1 for D (5 bases). Sequencing used PBMCs, obtained 15 days after the yellow fever booster vaccination. The CDR3 is CASSYPRDGNTEAFF. CDR3 bases: TGTGCCAGCAGTTACCCCCGGGACGGTAACACTGAAGCTTTCTTT.